This entry concerns a single T cell receptor beta chain. Data came from immunoSEQ multiplex PCR; TCRdb stores just in-frame clones and leaves some out. The data contain roughly 200,000 clones, more than 80% of them singletons. Participants were aged about 18 to 95 years, lived in under 30 US areas, and enrolled virtually. Participant reports of clinical history set cohort assignment. These data originate in a study of blood T cell repertoires in COVID-19. Study background: T cells, B-cell-depleted T cells, or PBMCs provided the cDNA or gDNA that served as material.

Trimming stripped 6 bases from V and 5 bases from J, with 14 bases between. This CDR3 contains 13 residues. Germline V CDR1 and CDR2: SEHNR, FQNEAQ (reference sequence). Specimen: PBMCs or T cells enriched from blood (not recorded which). The receptor comes from a man in his forties who had recovered from COVID-19. This chain joins TRBV7-9 and TRBJ2-7; a possible D gene is TRBD2 (5 bases). Written as DNA, the CDR3 is TGTGCCAGCAGTTTTGAGGGTTCCGACGAGCAGTACTTC. Protein sequence: CASSFEGSDEQYF.